One and the same sample provided the 8 T cell receptor beta chains below, sequenced in a study of cytomegalovirus exposure and HLA in healthy donors (dated by TCRdb to about 2017). Receptor amplification or capture employed the immunoSEQ multiplex PCR assay. A mixture of 60 forward primers for TCR Vbeta segments and 13 reverse primers for TCR Jbeta segments was used in the multiplex PCR. TCRdb holds this immuneACCESS table with in-frame rearrangements only. Some clones are missing; in checked studies, unresolved V genes explain under half, and the rest has no known cause. This sample lists 150,000 to 200,000 clones; roughly 88% were detected once. The ten largest clonotypes hold about 9.3% of the sample. Sequenced material: PBMCs. Receptors originate from a man aged 18 to 35 in good health and CMV-seropositive.

A few counts support this clone. The J gene is TRBJ1-5, the V gene TRBV4-3; D ambiguous. CDR3 length: 14 amino acids. CDR1 is LGHNA, CDR2 YSLEER, per germline. V was cut by 0 bases and J by 4 bases, with 7 bases left in between. CDR3 nucleotide sequence: TGCGCCAGCAGCCAAGACTTCACTAATCAGCCCCAGCATTTT. Protein product: CASSQDFTNQPQHF.

This chain joins TRBV13 and TRBJ2-6; 10 nucleotides agree with TRBD1. The V segment lost 4 bases and the J segment 0 bases; nucleotides outside the gene matches: 9. CDR3 size: 19 residues. Germline V gene lookup returns CDR1 PRHDT and CDR2 FYEKMQ (reference sequence). The CDR3 loop is CASSSIVGTGDSGANVLTF. Here the CDR3 DNA reads TGTGCCAGCAGCTCGATAGTCGGGACAGGGGACTCTGGGGCCAACGTCCTGACTTTC.

This chain joins TRBV6-1 and TRBJ1-3, with D possibly matching TRBD1 (5 bases). Trimming left V 8 bases short and J 7 bases short, with 18 bases between. CDR3 length: 14 residues. Germline lookup yields CDR1 MNHNS and CDR2 SASEGT. CDR3 bases: TGTGCCAGCCTTTTTGGGGGGAACTCGAACACCATATATTTT. This gives the protein CASLFGGNSNTIYF.

This clone has only a few counts. The chain is built from TRBV7-6 and TRBJ2-7; maybe TRBD1 (6 bases). There are 13 residues in the CDR3. V lost 4 bases and J 4 bases, leaving 11 bases between the germline ends. CDR1 and CDR2 (germline): SGHVS, FNYEAQ. CDR3 bases: TGTGCCAGCAGCTCGGGACAACCTTACGAGCAGTACTTC. Protein sequence: CASSSGQPYEQYF. The full variable domain, rest sourced from reference TRBV7-6 and TRBJ2-7, is GAGVSQSPRYKVTKRGQDVALRCDPISGHVSLYWYRQALGQGPEFLTYFNYEAQQDKSGLPNDRFSAERPEGSISTLTIQRTEQRDSAMYRCASSSGQPYEQYFGPGTRLTVT.

The count of this clone is one. The chain employs TRBV5-1 and TRBJ2-7, with D perhaps TRBD2 (6 bases). Germline lookup yields CDR1 SGHRS and CDR2 YFSETQ. There are 16 residues in the CDR3. V dropped 4 bases and J dropped 2 bases, with 19 bases sitting between them. This chain's CDR3 is CASSPGGDSPPYEQYF. The CDR3 DNA is TGCGCCAGCAGCCCCGGAGGGGACTCCCCACCCTACGAGCAGTACTTC.

V and J are TRBV25-1 and TRBJ2-3; D may be TRBD2 (5 bases). Germline assignment: CDR1 MGHDK and CDR2 SYGVNS. V was trimmed by 6 bases and J by 1 base, leaving 17 bases between them. There are 16 residues in the CDR3. CDR3 in DNA: TGTGCCAGCAGGCCGTACATCACCGGGGGCACAGATACGCAGTATTTT. This gives the protein CASRPYITGGTDTQYF.

This clone was observed a few times. The chain recombines TRBV7-9 with TRBJ2-4, with D uncertain. Germline V gene lookup returns CDR1 SEHNR and CDR2 FQNEAQ (reference sequence). Deletions cut 6 bases from V and 6 bases from J, with 15 bases between. The CDR3 contains 14 residues. In DNA form, the CDR3 reads TGTGCCAGCAGTCAGGCAAGCCCAGGAAACATTCAGTACTTC. The encoded protein is CASSQASPGNIQYF.

The chain uses TRBV6-6 and TRBJ1-2; possibly TRBD1 for D (6 bases). The V and J ends lost 4 bases and 0 bases respectively, with 9 bases between them. The germline gives CDR1 MNHNY, CDR2 SVGAGI (reference sequence). This CDR3 has 14 residues. The CDR3 nucleotides are TGTGCCAGCAGTTCTCGGACAGCTAACTATGGCTACACCTTC. Translation gives CASSSRTANYGYTF.